Described below is a single T cell receptor beta chain sequence and its context. No antigen is known for it. The sample originates from a study of T cell responses to AZD1222 COVID-19 vaccine. Study findings and constraints: Clonal diversity may have been underestimated in mostly white British donors. Sampling that yielded the repertoires occurred only after the peak T cell response.

Libraries were prepared by immunoSEQ multiplex PCR; TCRdb keeps only in-frame clonotypes and omits some of them. Found here are about 200,000 clones, around 94% of them singletons; the top ten hold 1.7%. This TCR was recovered from an adult who received the MenACWY meningococcal vaccine as a control. The sample in question was peripheral blood, obtained 28 days after the second dose of the MenACWY control vaccine.

CDR3 in DNA: TGTGCCAGCAGTTTATCGTCGGCGGGAGTGGAGTTCTTC. As protein: CASSLSSAGVEFF. J is TRBJ2-1 and V is TRBV27, with TRBD2 identical over 7 bases. Trimming removed 0 bases from V and 14 bases from J; junction bases left unmatched: 7. The CDR3 sequence is 13 residues long. Germline assignment: CDR1 MNHEY and CDR2 SMNVEV (reference sequence).